This is a list of T cell receptor beta chains from one sample in a study of blood T cell repertoires in COVID-19. Method: immunoSEQ multiplex PCR; TCRdb's copy keeps in-frame clones and lacks some. The sample comprises around 200,000 clones, about 86% of which are singletons, and approximately 4.8% rests with the top ten. Specimen: peripheral blood. The source of these receptors is a man aged 50-59 years with active or convalescent COVID-19. Both conserved end residues are part of each CDR3. The D gene is left open where the match is weak. Rows may omit the clone size; those that give it use once, few, many or a size class.

abundance: NA
j_gene: TRBJ2-7
v_gene: TRBV7-2
d_gene: TRBD2
CDR3aa: CASSLGLAGGYEQYF
CDR3nt: TGTGCCAGCAGCTTAGGACTAGCGGGGGGCTACGAGCAGTACTTC

abundance: NA
j_gene: TRBJ1-5
v_gene: TRBV28
d_gene: NA
CDR3aa: CASSLWRESTGQPQHF
CDR3nt: TGTGCCAGCAGTTTATGGAGGGAGTCAACGGGACAGCCCCAGCATTTT

abundance: NA
j_gene: TRBJ2-7
v_gene: TRBV28
d_gene: NA
CDR3aa: CASSGQPSYEQYF
CDR3nt: TGTGCCAGCAGTGGACAACCGTCCTACGAGCAGTACTTC

abundance: NA
j_gene: TRBJ2-1
v_gene: TRBV28
d_gene: TRBD2
CDR3aa: CASRVAGGYSPGNEQFF
CDR3nt: TGTGCCAGCAGGGTAGCGGGGGGCTATTCTCCTGGCAATGAGCAGTTCTTC

abundance: NA
j_gene: TRBJ2-5
v_gene: TRBV4-1
d_gene: TRBD1
CDR3aa: CASSQFQGAFGETQYF
CDR3nt: TGCGCCAGCAGCCAATTCCAGGGGGCTTTTGGGGAGACCCAGTACTTC

abundance: NA
j_gene: TRBJ2-7
v_gene: TRBV15
d_gene: TRBD1
CDR3aa: CATSRGTGNYEQYF
CDR3nt: TGTGCCACCAGCAGAGGGACAGGAAATTACGAGCAGTACTTC

abundance: NA
j_gene: TRBJ1-3
v_gene: TRBV6-1
d_gene: TRBD1
CDR3aa: CASNHRGNSGNTIYF
CDR3nt: TGTGCCAGCAACCACAGGGGGAACTCTGGAAACACCATATATTTT

abundance: NA
j_gene: TRBJ2-3
v_gene: TRBV7-8
d_gene: TRBD2
CDR3aa: CASSLTIAGGTDTQYF
CDR3nt: TGTGCCAGCAGCTTAACGATAGCGGGGGGAACAGATACGCAGTATTTT

abundance: once
j_gene: TRBJ1-2
v_gene: TRBV28
d_gene: TRBD1
CDR3aa: CASSGGTGGTYGYTF
CDR3nt: TGTGCCAGCAGCGGGGGGACAGGGGGCACCTATGGCTACACCTTC

abundance: NA
j_gene: TRBJ1-2
v_gene: TRBV28
d_gene: NA
CDR3aa: CASSLYTGYGYTF
CDR3nt: TGTGCCAGCAGTTTATACACAGGGTACGGCTACACCTTC

abundance: NA
j_gene: TRBJ2-7
v_gene: TRBV27
d_gene: NA
CDR3aa: CASSLQGGGYEQYF
CDR3nt: TGTGCCAGCAGTTTACAGGGGGGTGGATACGAGCAGTACTTC

abundance: NA
j_gene: TRBJ1-1
v_gene: TRBV11-2
d_gene: TRBD1
CDR3aa: CASSTNSGGLAFF
CDR3nt: TGTGCCAGCAGCACAAACTCAGGGGGCCTTGCTTTCTTT

abundance: NA
j_gene: TRBJ1-2
v_gene: TRBV25-1
d_gene: TRBD1
CDR3aa: CASRPDRDVYGYTF
CDR3nt: TGTGCCAGCAGACCGGACAGGGACGTCTATGGCTACACCTTC

abundance: many
j_gene: TRBJ2-7
v_gene: TRBV20-1
d_gene: TRBD1
CDR3aa: CSASSGQGASGYEQYF
CDR3nt: TGCAGTGCTAGTTCTGGACAGGGGGCCTCCGGCTACGAGCAGTACTTC

abundance: once
j_gene: TRBJ1-1
v_gene: TRBV6-5
d_gene: NA
CDR3aa: CASSYRQEWNTEAFF
CDR3nt: TGTGCCAGCAGTTATCGACAGGAGTGGAACACTGAAGCTTTCTTT

abundance: NA
j_gene: TRBJ1-2
v_gene: TRBV29-1
d_gene: NA
CDR3aa: CSVEETIYGYTF
CDR3nt: TGCAGCGTTGAGGAAACTATCTATGGCTACACCTTC

abundance: NA
j_gene: TRBJ2-5
v_gene: TRBV7-3
d_gene: NA
CDR3aa: CASSLQGGQETQYF
CDR3nt: TGTGCCAGCAGCTTACAGGGAGGCCAAGAGACCCAGTACTTC

abundance: NA
j_gene: TRBJ1-6
v_gene: TRBV5-1
d_gene: TRBD1
CDR3aa: CASSTSFQGAQNSPLHF
CDR3nt: TGCGCCAGCAGCACAAGTTTCCAGGGGGCCCAGAATTCACCCCTCCACTTT

abundance: NA
j_gene: TRBJ2-2
v_gene: TRBV5-4
d_gene: NA
CDR3aa: CASSLGRAGELFF
CDR3nt: TGTGCCAGCAGCTTGGGCAGGGCCGGGGAGCTGTTTTTT

abundance: NA
j_gene: TRBJ2-5
v_gene: TRBV24-1
d_gene: TRBD1
CDR3aa: CATSGGTGSRGTQYF
CDR3nt: TGTGCCACCAGTGGGGGGACAGGGTCAAGGGGTACCCAGTACTTC

abundance: NA
j_gene: TRBJ2-1
v_gene: TRBV5-1
d_gene: TRBD2
CDR3aa: CASSLASGGIDEQFF
CDR3nt: TGCGCCAGCAGCTTGGCTAGCGGGGGAATCGATGAGCAGTTCTTC

abundance: NA
j_gene: TRBJ1-1
v_gene: TRBV18
d_gene: TRBD1
CDR3aa: CASSPGQIAEAFF
CDR3nt: TGTGCCAGCTCACCGGGACAGATTGCTGAAGCTTTCTTT

abundance: once
j_gene: TRBJ2-7
v_gene: TRBV5-4
d_gene: NA
CDR3aa: CASSKQGRGEQYF
CDR3nt: TGTGCCAGCAGCAAACAGGGACGGGGCGAGCAGTACTTC

abundance: NA
j_gene: TRBJ1-6
v_gene: TRBV30
d_gene: NA
CDR3aa: CAWGRSAGSPLHF
CDR3nt: TGTGCCTGGGGGAGATCCGCAGGTTCACCCCTCCACTTT

abundance: NA
j_gene: TRBJ1-6
v_gene: TRBV7-8
d_gene: TRBD1
CDR3aa: CASSRRLTDRANSPLHF
CDR3nt: TGTGCCAGCAGCCGCCGCCTTACGGACAGGGCTAATTCACCCCTCCACTTT

abundance: NA
j_gene: TRBJ2-5
v_gene: TRBV12-5
d_gene: NA
CDR3aa: CASGLLGGRQETQYF
CDR3nt: TGTGCTAGTGGTTTGCTCGGGGGACGCCAAGAGACCCAGTACTTC

abundance: NA
j_gene: TRBJ2-3
v_gene: TRBV10-3
d_gene: NA
CDR3aa: CAISESQREGDTQYF
CDR3nt: TGTGCCATCAGTGAGTCCCAGCGAGAGGGAGATACGCAGTATTTT

abundance: few
j_gene: TRBJ2-5
v_gene: TRBV30
d_gene: NA
CDR3aa: CAWSTYQETQYF
CDR3nt: TGTGCCTGGTCTACGTACCAAGAGACCCAGTACTTC

abundance: NA
j_gene: TRBJ1-2
v_gene: TRBV11-2
d_gene: TRBD1
CDR3aa: CASSFQGGHGYTF
CDR3nt: TGTGCCAGCAGCTTTCAAGGGGGCCATGGCTACACCTTC

abundance: once
j_gene: TRBJ1-2
v_gene: TRBV5-6
d_gene: TRBD1
CDR3aa: CASSLGQGDYGYTF
CDR3nt: TGTGCCAGCAGCTTGGGCCAGGGGGATTATGGCTACACCTTC

abundance: NA
j_gene: TRBJ2-1
v_gene: TRBV30
d_gene: NA
CDR3aa: CARGVYNEQFF
CDR3nt: TGTGCCCGCGGGGTTTACAATGAGCAGTTCTTC

abundance: NA
j_gene: TRBJ2-6
v_gene: TRBV6-5
d_gene: NA
CDR3aa: CASSYRGASGANVLTF
CDR3nt: TGTGCCAGCAGTTACCGGGGGGCCTCGGGGGCCAACGTCCTGACTTTC

abundance: NA
j_gene: TRBJ2-3
v_gene: TRBV24-1
d_gene: NA
CDR3aa: CATSDPGVDTQYF
CDR3nt: TGTGCCACCAGTGATCCGGGTGTGGATACGCAGTATTTT

abundance: NA
j_gene: TRBJ1-5
v_gene: TRBV27
d_gene: TRBD1
CDR3aa: CASKLTGSRQPQHF
CDR3nt: TGTGCCAGCAAATTGACAGGGTCAAGACAGCCCCAGCATTTT

abundance: NA
j_gene: TRBJ1-1
v_gene: TRBV29-1
d_gene: NA
CDR3aa: CSVVGGPSNTEAFF
CDR3nt: TGCAGCGTTGTTGGGGGCCCCTCGAACACTGAAGCTTTCTTT

abundance: NA
j_gene: TRBJ1-3
v_gene: TRBV10-3
d_gene: NA
CDR3aa: CAISGSGTGNTIYF
CDR3nt: TGTGCCATCAGCGGGTCCGGAACTGGAAACACCATATATTTT

abundance: NA
j_gene: TRBJ2-7
v_gene: TRBV11-1
d_gene: TRBD1
CDR3aa: CASSSGQGPYEQYF
CDR3nt: TGTGCCAGCAGCTCTGGACAGGGGCCCTACGAGCAGTACTTC

abundance: NA
j_gene: TRBJ1-2
v_gene: TRBV6-6
d_gene: NA
CDR3aa: CASSYSRGSEGYTF
CDR3nt: TGTGCCAGCAGTTACTCGAGGGGGAGTGAAGGCTACACCTTC

abundance: once
j_gene: TRBJ1-1
v_gene: TRBV5-1
d_gene: NA
CDR3aa: CASSLVAGKGTEAFF
CDR3nt: TGCGCCAGCAGCTTGGTAGCGGGGAAGGGCACTGAAGCTTTCTTT

abundance: NA
j_gene: TRBJ1-2
v_gene: TRBV24-1
d_gene: NA
CDR3aa: CATSDGWQDYTF
CDR3nt: TGTGCCACCAGTGATGGGTGGCAGGACTACACCTTC

abundance: NA
j_gene: TRBJ1-2
v_gene: TRBV6-5
d_gene: NA
CDR3aa: CASRPSGRVDGYTF
CDR3nt: TGTGCCAGCAGGCCGTCTGGCAGGGTGGATGGCTACACCTTC

abundance: NA
j_gene: TRBJ2-2
v_gene: TRBV7-3
d_gene: NA
CDR3aa: CASSLGVGHGELFF
CDR3nt: TGTGCCAGCAGCTTAGGAGTGGGTCACGGGGAGCTGTTTTTT

abundance: NA
j_gene: TRBJ1-6
v_gene: TRBV6-5
d_gene: NA
CDR3aa: CASSTEGVGDSPLHF
CDR3nt: TGTGCCAGCAGTACCGAAGGGGTAGGGGATTCACCCCTCCACTTT

abundance: NA
j_gene: TRBJ1-5
v_gene: TRBV2
d_gene: NA
CDR3aa: CASSEGGAGNQPQHF
CDR3nt: TGTGCCAGCAGTGAGGGCGGGGCTGGCAATCAGCCCCAGCATTTT

abundance: once
j_gene: TRBJ2-3
v_gene: TRBV4-1
d_gene: NA
CDR3aa: CASALGLASTDTQYF
CDR3nt: TGCGCCAGCGCCCTGGGGCTAGCGAGCACAGATACGCAGTATTTT

abundance: NA
j_gene: TRBJ1-6
v_gene: TRBV30
d_gene: NA
CDR3aa: CAWYSGDYNSPLHF
CDR3nt: TGTGCCTGGTACTCCGGGGATTATAATTCACCCCTCCACTTT

abundance: NA
j_gene: TRBJ1-2
v_gene: TRBV3-1/TRBV3-2
d_gene: NA
CDR3aa: CASSQDQGRLYGYTF
CDR3nt: TGTGCCAGCAGCCAAGATCAGGGCAGGCTGTATGGCTACACCTTC

abundance: NA
j_gene: TRBJ1-2
v_gene: TRBV5-1
d_gene: TRBD1
CDR3aa: CASSSTGDRNYGYTF
CDR3nt: TGCGCCAGCAGCTCCACAGGGGATAGAAACTATGGCTACACCTTC

abundance: NA
j_gene: TRBJ2-1
v_gene: TRBV2
d_gene: TRBD2
CDR3aa: CASTGTSGNNEQFF
CDR3nt: TGTGCCAGCACCGGGACTAGCGGGAACAATGAGCAGTTCTTC

abundance: NA
j_gene: TRBJ2-2
v_gene: TRBV7-8
d_gene: NA
CDR3aa: CASSLAFLNTGELFF
CDR3nt: TGTGCCAGCAGCTTAGCCTTCCTGAACACCGGGGAGCTGTTTTTT

abundance: NA
j_gene: TRBJ2-3
v_gene: TRBV5-1
d_gene: NA
CDR3aa: CASSPSGGSTSTDTQYF
CDR3nt: TGCGCCAGCAGCCCCAGTGGGGGGTCTACTAGCACAGATACGCAGTATTTT

abundance: NA
j_gene: TRBJ2-3
v_gene: TRBV20-1
d_gene: TRBD1
CDR3aa: CSASGKGGSEDTQYF
CDR3nt: TGCAGTGCTAGTGGTAAAGGGGGCTCGGAGGATACGCAGTATTTT

abundance: NA
j_gene: TRBJ2-2
v_gene: TRBV1
d_gene: NA
CDR3aa: CTSSQLLAGGYPPGELFF
CDR3nt: TGCACCAGCAGCCAACTACTAGCGGGGGGCTACCCCCCCGGGGAGCTGTTTTTT

abundance: NA
j_gene: TRBJ1-1
v_gene: TRBV6-5
d_gene: TRBD1
CDR3aa: CASSRQGITEAFF
CDR3nt: TGTGCCAGCAGTAGACAGGGGATCACTGAAGCTTTCTTT

abundance: NA
j_gene: TRBJ1-3
v_gene: TRBV2
d_gene: TRBD1
CDR3aa: CASRGSGQGNSGNTIYF
CDR3nt: TGTGCCAGCAGGGGGTCGGGACAGGGGAACTCTGGAAACACCATATATTTT